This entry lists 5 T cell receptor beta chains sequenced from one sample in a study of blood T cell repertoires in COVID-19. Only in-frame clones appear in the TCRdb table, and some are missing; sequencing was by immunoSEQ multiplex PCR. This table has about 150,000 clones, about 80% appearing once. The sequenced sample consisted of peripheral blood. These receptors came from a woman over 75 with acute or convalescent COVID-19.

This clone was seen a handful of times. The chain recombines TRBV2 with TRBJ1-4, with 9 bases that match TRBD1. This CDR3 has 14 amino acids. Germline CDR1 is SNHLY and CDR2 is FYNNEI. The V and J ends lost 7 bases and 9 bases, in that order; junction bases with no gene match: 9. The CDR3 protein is CASTWGQGLQKLFF. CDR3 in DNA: TGTGCCAGCACTTGGGGACAGGGCCTACAAAAACTGTTTTTT.

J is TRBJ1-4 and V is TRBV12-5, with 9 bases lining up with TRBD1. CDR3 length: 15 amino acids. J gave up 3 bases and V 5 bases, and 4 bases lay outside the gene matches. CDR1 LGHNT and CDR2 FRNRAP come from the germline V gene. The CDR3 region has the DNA TGTGCTAGTGGTCCCGGGACAGGGTCTAATGAAAAACTGTTTTTT. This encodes CASGPGTGSNEKLFF.

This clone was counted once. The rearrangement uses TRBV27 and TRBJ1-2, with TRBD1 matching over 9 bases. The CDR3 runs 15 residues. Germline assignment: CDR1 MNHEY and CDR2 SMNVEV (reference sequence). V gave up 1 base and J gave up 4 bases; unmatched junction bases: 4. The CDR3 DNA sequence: TGTGCCAGCAGTTTATATGGGACAGGGCCCTATGGCTACACCTTC. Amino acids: CASSLYGTGPYGYTF.

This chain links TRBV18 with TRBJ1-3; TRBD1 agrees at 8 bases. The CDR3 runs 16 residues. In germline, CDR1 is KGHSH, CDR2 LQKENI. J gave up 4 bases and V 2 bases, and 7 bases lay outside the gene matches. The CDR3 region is CASSPKDRAAGNTIYF. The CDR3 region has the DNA TGTGCCAGCTCACCAAAGGACAGGGCTGCCGGAAACACCATATATTTT. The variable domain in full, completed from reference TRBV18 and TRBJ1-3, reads NAGVMQNPRHLVRRRGQEARLRCSPMKGHSHVYWYRQLPEEGLKFMVYLQKENIIDESGMPKERFSAEFPKEGPSILRIQQVVRGDSAAYFCASSPKDRAAGNTIYFGEGSWLTVV.

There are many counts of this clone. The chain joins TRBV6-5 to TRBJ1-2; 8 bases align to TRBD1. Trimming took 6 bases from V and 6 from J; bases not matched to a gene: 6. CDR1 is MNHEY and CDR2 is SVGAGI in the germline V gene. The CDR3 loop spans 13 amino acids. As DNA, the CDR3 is TGTGCCAGCAGCCTTTCAGGGGGCAATGGCTACACCTTC. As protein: CASSLSGGNGYTF.